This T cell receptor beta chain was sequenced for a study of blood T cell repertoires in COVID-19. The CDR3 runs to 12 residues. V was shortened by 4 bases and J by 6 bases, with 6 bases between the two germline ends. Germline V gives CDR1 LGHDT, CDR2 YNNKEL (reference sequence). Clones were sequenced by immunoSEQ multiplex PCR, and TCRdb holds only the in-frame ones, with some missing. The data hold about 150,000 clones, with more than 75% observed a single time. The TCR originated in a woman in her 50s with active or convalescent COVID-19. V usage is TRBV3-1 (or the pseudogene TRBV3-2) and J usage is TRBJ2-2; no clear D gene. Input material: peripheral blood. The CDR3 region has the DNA TGTGCCAGCAGCCCTTTTTCCGGGGAGCTGTTTTTT. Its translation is CASSPFSGELFF.